This TCR beta chain was profiled in a study of blood T cell repertoires in COVID-19 (dated by TCRdb to 2019 to 2021). Regarding the study in general: The collaborator samples originated in the United States, Italy and Spain and spanned the acute and convalescent phases of COVID-19. The repertoires were made available in a free public database intended to serve as a resource for research on the immune response to SARS-CoV-2. The samples were drawn from two sources: the first 160 participants of the ongoing ImmuneRACE study, and 1,000 to 1,500 subjects contributed by 6 global collaborators. The dataset comprised deeply sampled blood TCRbeta repertoires from subjects exposed to, actively infected with, or recovered from COVID-19. The sample metadata nearly always contained a de-identified subject ID, COVID-19 status, age in years and sex. The material from the prospective study consisted of cDNA or gDNA derived from T cells, B-cell-depleted T cells, or PBMCs. Where HLA class I and class II types were available, the types were taken from metadata supplied by the sample provider, not from assay-based typing. Study-wide conclusions, independent of this receptor: Clinical and demographic metadata were provided uncurated, with the amount varying by source and participant.

In the prospective study, participants were roughly 18 to 95 years old, resided in 25 or so geographic areas of the United States, and were enrolled through a virtual design. To assign participants to cohorts, the prospective study relied on clinical history that participants themselves reported in a screening survey and a study questionnaire. In the prospective study, mobile phlebotomists collected whole blood, serum and a nasopharyngeal or oropharyngeal swab from each participant. Additional blood draws and questionnaires over a 2-month period could optionally be provided by prospective study participants. Blood samples from the prospective study were shipped frozen or at room temperature prior to DNA extraction. TCRbeta CDR3 regions were amplified from genomic DNA using the immunoSEQ Assay, a bias-controlled multiplex PCR. For the original study's pipeline: Within the assay, amplification of reference gene primers was used to estimate how many nucleated cells each sample contained. To quantify the absolute abundance of each unique TCRbeta CDR3 rearrangement, sequence reads were collapsed and filtered. For each sample, productive Simpson clonality was calculated as the square root of Simpson's diversity index over productive rearrangements. TCRdb's version of the immuneACCESS table is confined to in-frame rearrangements and falls short of the full clone set. An unresolved V gene accounts for under half of the shortfall where checked; the remainder is of unknown origin. The V and J calls and the clone size are those of that table, but D and trimming were determined from the DNA. This sample lists 230,000 or so clones; 88% were detected once. Roughly 14% of the sample lies in the top ten.

As for this clone: It lacks a known antigen. It has no much larger one-base neighbor in the sample; base qualities were not kept. The same CDR3 arises from other DNA sequences in this sample as well.

Material for sequencing was PBMCs or T cells enriched from blood (not recorded which). The sequence derives from a woman aged 45-59 years with acute COVID-19.

The bases read TGTGCCAGCAGTTTATCAGGGACTGAAGCTTTCTTT. This gives the protein CASSLSGTEAFF. Recombination linked TRBV12-3 or TRBV12-4 to TRBJ1-1; TRBD1 is possibly the D segment (5 matching bases). Including cysteine and phenylalanine, the CDR3 has 12 amino acids. The read is trimmed to its CDR3 DNA, 36 bases read in frame from base 1. Trimming removed 2 bases from V and 5 bases from J, leaving 6 bases between the germline ends.